Listed below are T cell receptor beta chains from one sample, sequenced in a study of shared clonotypes between healthy human individuals. The protocol was immunoSEQ multiplex PCR, while the TCRdb copy is restricted to in-frame clones and leaves out a portion. The sample holds just over 2,000,000 clones, just under 95% seen once. The sequenced material came from naive CD8+ T cells sorted from blood. The receptor set was obtained from a young man in good health. Each CDR3 is given with its conserved first and last residue. The order of the fields is D gene, V gene, clone size, J gene, CDR3 protein, CDR3 DNA. The D gene is left open where the match is weak. Clone size, where shown, is once, few, many, or a class for clones that have expanded.

TRBD2	TRBV12-5	-	TRBJ2-7	CVISEGLAGESSYEQYF	TGTGTAATCTCAGAGGGACTAGCGGGGGAGAGCTCCTACGAGCAGTACTTC
TRBD1	TRBV6-1	-	TRBJ1-1	CASSETGSEAFF	TGTGCCAGCAGTGAGACAGGGAGTGAAGCTTTCTTT
-	TRBV5-1	-	TRBJ1-6	CASSREGGFDSPLHF	TGCGCCAGCAGCAGAGAGGGGGGCTTTGATTCACCCCTCCACTTT
-	TRBV27	-	TRBJ2-1	CASSSSWGRGDEQFF	TGTGCCAGCAGTTCCTCGTGGGGGCGCGGCGATGAGCAGTTCTTC
-	TRBV5-6	-	TRBJ1-5	CASSPSGKGGNQPQHF	TGTGCCAGCAGCCCTTCTGGGAAAGGAGGCAATCAGCCCCAGCATTTT
-	TRBV6-1	-	TRBJ1-2	CASSDFPGVGGYTF	TGTGCCAGCAGTGATTTTCCGGGGGTGGGTGGCTACACCTTC
-	TRBV4-2	-	TRBJ2-3	CASSQELGDTQYF	TGTGCCAGCAGCCAGGAACTAGGAGATACGCAGTATTTT
-	TRBV4-3	once	TRBJ2-7	CASSQDWAGNYEQYF	TGCGCCAGCAGCCAAGATTGGGCAGGTAACTACGAGCAGTACTTC
TRBD1	TRBV4-1	-	TRBJ2-7	CASSHQLTGAYEQYF	TGCGCCAGCAGCCACCAGCTTACAGGGGCCTACGAGCAGTACTTC
-	TRBV5-4	-	TRBJ2-7	CASSFIHGSLGYEQYF	TGTGCCAGCAGCTTTATTCATGGGTCCTTGGGGTACGAGCAGTACTTC
TRBD2	TRBV9	-	TRBJ2-7	CASSPGPLFGWEGSYEQYF	TGTGCCAGCAGCCCCGGCCCGCTCTTTGGGTGGGAGGGATCCTACGAGCAGTACTTC
TRBD2	TRBV5-1	-	TRBJ2-3	CASSLEGLAGDTQYF	TGCGCCAGCAGCTTGGAGGGACTAGCGGGAGATACGCAGTATTTT
TRBD2	TRBV4-1	-	TRBJ2-7	CASSRGTSGTYEQYF	TGCGCCAGCAGCCGCGGGACTAGCGGTACCTACGAGCAGTACTTC
-	TRBV7-9	-	TRBJ1-4	CASSFMGVGPNEKLFF	TGTGCCAGCAGCTTTATGGGTGTAGGACCTAATGAAAAACTGTTTTTT
-	TRBV27	-	TRBJ2-7	CASSLSILDEQYF	TGTGCCAGCAGTTTATCGATCTTAGACGAGCAGTACTTC
TRBD2	TRBV29-1	-	TRBJ2-3	CSVRTSPDTQYF	TGCAGCGTTAGGACTAGCCCAGATACGCAGTATTTT
-	TRBV6-1	-	TRBJ2-7	CASSEVGDISYEQYF	TGTGCCAGCAGTGAAGTGGGAGACATCTCCTACGAGCAGTACTTC
-	TRBV13	-	TRBJ1-1	CASRHSTEAFF	TGTGCCAGCAGGCATTCCACTGAAGCTTTCTTT
TRBD2	TRBV7-9	-	TRBJ2-1	CASSTFGGGAQNEQFF	TGTGCCAGCAGCACATTTGGCGGGGGGGCCCAGAATGAGCAGTTCTTC
-	TRBV19	-	TRBJ1-6	CASSIDTGYNSPLHF	TGTGCCAGTAGTATAGACACAGGGTACAATTCACCCCTCCACTTT
TRBD1	TRBV5-4	-	TRBJ1-1	CASSLTQGDTEAFF	TGTGCCAGCAGCCTAACTCAGGGGGACACTGAAGCTTTCTTT
TRBD2	TRBV7-9	-	TRBJ2-1	CASHARGVDEQFF	TGTGCCAGCCACGCTCGGGGGGTCGATGAGCAGTTCTTC
-	TRBV7-8	-	TRBJ2-7	CASSLQGLADYEQYF	TGTGCCAGCAGCCTCCAGGGTTTAGCGGACTACGAGCAGTACTTC
-	TRBV27	-	TRBJ2-7	CASSLGAGPGYEQYF	TGTGCCAGCAGTTTAGGGGCGGGCCCCGGATACGAGCAGTACTTC
-	TRBV5-1	-	TRBJ2-4	CASSFGQGGENIQYF	TGCGCCAGCAGCTTCGGCCAGGGGGGAGAAAACATTCAGTACTTC
-	TRBV5-5	once	TRBJ2-7	CASSPMGDYEQYF	TGTGCCAGCAGCCCAATGGGGGACTACGAGCAGTACTTC